These T cell receptor beta chains were read from a single sample in a study of shared clonotypes between healthy human individuals. The repertoire was sequenced with immunoSEQ multiplex PCR; TCRdb's copy has only in-frame clones and lacks some. Here the sample spans more than 2 million clones, approximately 94% being singletons. The specimen was naive CD8+ T cells sorted from blood. These receptors all stem from a young man in good health. CDR3s include the opening cysteine and the closing phenylalanine or tryptophan. The D gene is left open where the match is weak. Size is stated for part of the rows, as once, few or many counts, or as a class when the clone is expanded.

.,TRBV9,TRBJ2-3,.,TGTGCCAGCAGCCTCGGGGGCGCAGATACGCAGTATTTT,CASSLGGADTQYF
.,TRBV7-9,TRBJ2-7,.,TGTGCCAGCAGCTTAGTCCCGACCAGCTCCTACGAGCAGTACTTC,CASSLVPTSSYEQYF
once,TRBV5-3,TRBJ1-4,TRBD1,TGTGCCAGAAGCGCGGACAGGGGGCGCTGGGAAAAACTGTTTTTT,CARSADRGRWEKLFF
.,TRBV7-9,TRBJ2-1,.,TGTGCCAGCAGCTTAAGTGGGAACGAGCAGTTCTTC,CASSLSGNEQFF
.,TRBV4-1,TRBJ2-3,.,TGCGCCAGCAGCCAATCAAAGACAGACTTTAGAGATACGCAGTATTTT,CASSQSKTDFRDTQYF
.,TRBV27,TRBJ1-1,.,TGTGCCAGCAAGTTGGGGATGAACACTGAAGCTTTCTTT,CASKLGMNTEAFF
.,TRBV5-1,TRBJ1-2,.,TGCGCCAGCAGCTTGGATTCGGGGAACTATGGCTACACCTTC,CASSLDSGNYGYTF
.,TRBV6-5,TRBJ2-7,TRBD1,TGTGCCAGCAGTACGGGACAGGGGTTAGGCTCCGAGCAGTACTTC,CASSTGQGLGSEQYF
once,TRBV27,TRBJ1-5,.,TGTGCCAGCAGGAGAAACATCAGGGAGCCCCAGCATTTT,CASRRNIREPQHF
.,TRBV13,TRBJ1-3,.,TGTGCCAGCAGCTTTAAATACGAGGGCTCTACTGGAAACACCATATATTTT,CASSFKYEGSTGNTIYF
.,TRBV6-5,TRBJ1-1,.,TGTGCCAGCAGTACTAACCTACAGGGAACTGAAGCTTTCTTT,CASSTNLQGTEAFF